These 21 T cell receptor beta chains were all obtained from the same sample, sequenced in a study of regulatory T cells in long-lasting Graves disease. Construction of TCR beta libraries relied on iRepertoire HTBI primers and on Arm-PCR targeting CDR3 regions. TCRdb independently ran MiXCR on the multiplex PCR reads; one entry per CDR3 protein. There are about 460,000 distinct CDR3 sequences in the sample; roughly 23% occur only once, and 10% to 15% lies in the top ten. Noted time point: persistent/refractory GD, antithyroid drugs over 5 years with positive TRAb. PBMCs provided the RNA from which the TCR library was made. The specimen was peripheral blood mononuclear cells (PBMCs), collected when the disease was refractory, from a patient treated with antithyroid drugs. The source is a female donor with Graves disease.

The genes are TRBV29-1 and TRBJ2-2; 8 positions match TRBD1. The V gene's germline CDR1 is SQVTM and CDR2 ANQGSEA. The ends lost 7 bases at V and 2 bases at J; junction bases unmatched: 3. The CDR3 has 13 residues. The CDR3 protein is CSAGTGNTGELFF. DNA for the CDR3: TGCAGCGCTGGGACAGGAAACACCGGGGAGCTGTTTTTT.

This clonotype was recorded a few times. V and J are TRBV4-3 and TRBJ1-2, with unresolved D. The germline V and J ends were trimmed by 0 bases and 8 bases, with 7 bases remaining between them. The CDR3 extends over 12 amino acids. Germline loops: CDR1 LGHNA, CDR2 YSLEER. The CDR3 here is CASSQDEGGYTF. CDR3 nucleotides: TGCGCCAGCAGCCAAGACGAAGGAGGCTACACCTTC.

In this sample, this clonotype turned up a few times. This sequence joins TRBV30 and TRBJ1-6; D unresolved. Germline V gives CDR1 GTSNPN, CDR2 SVGIG (reference sequence). The CDR3 extends over 13 amino acids. Trimming removed 3 bases at V and 9 bases at J, with 12 bases between. This chain's CDR3 is CAWRPIIGSPLHF. CDR3 nucleotide sequence: TGTGCCTGGAGACCCATAATTGGTTCACCCCTCCACTTT.

This chain uses TRBV9 with TRBJ2-1; tentative D call: TRBD2 (6 bases). The CDR3 totals 15 residues. V was pared by 0 bases and J by 2 bases, with 9 bases between. From germline, CDR1 is SGDLS and CDR2 YYNGEE. The CDR3 DNA sequence: TGTGCCAGCAGCGTAGGCCTAGCGACCTACAATGAGCAGTTCTTC. This codes for CASSVGLATYNEQFF.

This clonotype came up many times. A junction boundary mismatches the germline segment, possibly from a read error. V and J are TRBV29-1 and TRBJ1-1; D not certain. This CDR3 is built from 10 residues. Germline V gene lookup returns CDR1 SQVTM and CDR2 ANQGSEA. CDR3 protein: CSVATDLDLF. DNA for the CDR3: TGCAGCGTTGCTACCGATCTCGACCTTTTT.

This clonotype is a singleton in its sample. This chain uses TRBV12-3 or TRBV12-4 with TRBJ1-4, with 10 bases lining up with TRBD1. This CDR3 spans 14 amino acids. V lost 5 bases, J lost 10 bases, and 7 bases stayed unmatched. In nucleotides, the CDR3 is TGTGCCAGCAGTCCCCGGACAGGGGGGGGAAAACTGTTTTTT. Its translation is CASSPRTGGGKLFF.

This chain links TRBV9 with TRBJ2-4; TRBD1 aligns across 7 bases. Germline assignment: CDR1 SGDLS and CDR2 YYNGEE. The CDR3 extends over 16 amino acids. V gave up 3 bases and J gave up 0 bases; unmatched junction bases: 6. CDR3 loop: CASSARDSVAKNIQYF. The DNA of the CDR3 is TGTGCCAGCAGCGCCCGGGACAGTGTAGCCAAAAACATTCAGTACTTC.

Concerning this clonotype: A single base separates this from a much larger clone, so it may be a read error. V gene TRBV6-1 combines with J gene TRBJ2-7; TRBD2 is a possible D gene (5 bases). The CDR3 loop spans 15 amino acids. Germline V gene data show CDR1 as MNHNS and CDR2 as SASEGT. Here the CDR3 DNA reads TGTGCCGGCAGTGAATCCTTTGGGAGTCCCTACGAGCAGTACTTC. Translated: CAGSESFGSPYEQYF.

This clonotype was counted many times. This rearrangement joins TRBV7-8 to TRBJ1-2, with a tentative D call TRBD1 (5 bases). Between the trimmed V and J ends, which lost 5 bases and 8 bases, there was a span of 15 bases. The germline V gene encodes CDR1 SGHVS and CDR2 FQNEAQ. CDR3 length: 13 residues. CDR3 sequence: CASSPGLTEGYTF. In nucleotides, the CDR3 is TGTGCCAGCAGCCCGGGACTGACGGAGGGCTACACCTTC.

The chain is built from TRBV3-1 and TRBJ1-6; 9 nucleotides line up with TRBD1. The CDR3 length is 14 residues. V dropped 5 bases and J dropped 8; count of bases not matched to a gene: 4. CDR1 LGHDT and CDR2 YNNKEL come from the germline V gene (reference sequence). The CDR3 nucleotides read TGTGCCAGCAGCAGACGGACAGGGGATTCACCCCTCCACTTT. This gives the protein CASSRRTGDSPLHF.

This clonotype appeared many times. The chain combines TRBV12-3 or TRBV12-4 with TRBJ1-4, with TRBD1 identical over 7 bases. The ends lost 5 bases at V and 12 bases at J; junction bases unmatched: 6. This CDR3 has 12 residues. CDR3 sequence (DNA): TGTGCCAGCAGTCCCAGACAGGGCCAACTGTTTTTT. Amino acids: CASSPRQGQLFF.

Remarks on this clonotype: This likely traces to a read error, being one base from a far larger clone. The chain joins TRBV11-2 to TRBJ1-2; perhaps TRBD1 as D (5 bases). The germline gives CDR1 SGHAT, CDR2 FQNNGV. CDR3 length: 13 amino acids. The CDR3 DNA is TGTGCCGGCAGCTTAACCCAGGGACGAGGCTACACCTTC. It translates to CAGSLTQGRGYTF.

On this clonotype: A read error is the likely source, as a far larger clone sits one nucleotide away. This sequence joins TRBV7-9 and TRBJ1-6; TRBD1 is a possible D gene (6 bases). The J call is uncertain, as TRBJ1-1 better fits the DNA end. The CDR3 covers 12 residues. Germline CDR1 reads SEHNR; CDR2 reads FQNEAQ (reference sequence). The CDR3 spells CAGSFKQGIAFF. In DNA, the CDR3 is TGTGCCGGCAGCTTCAAACAGGGTATAGCTTTCTTT.

This clonotype was counted ten times or more. The gene calls are TRBV12-3 or TRBV12-4 and TRBJ1-2; TRBD1 aligns across 9 bases. The CDR3 spans 14 residues. The V segment lost 1 base and the J segment 8 bases; nucleotides outside the gene matches: 5. The CDR3 sequence: CASSLEGQGRGYTF. In DNA, the CDR3 is TGTGCCAGCAGTTTAGAGGGACAGGGTCGGGGCTACACCTTC.

The rearrangement uses TRBV11-3 and TRBJ1-2, with unresolved D. V was trimmed by 0 bases and J by 8 bases, leaving 10 bases between them. The germline V gene has CDR1 SGHNT and CDR2 YENEEA. The CDR3 consists of 13 residues. Here the CDR3 DNA reads TGTGCCAGCAGCTTAGAATTTATCTCCGGCTACACCTTC. It yields the protein CASSLEFISGYTF.

With regard to this clonotype: This may be a read error, as it is one base from a much larger clone. The V and J genes are TRBV28 and TRBJ1-5; TRBD1 matches 7 bases. Germline V CDR1 and CDR2: MDHEN, SYDVKM. CDR3 length equals 15 residues. For the CDR3, the DNA is TGTGCCAGCAGTTGCCCGGGACAGAGTTATCAGCCCCGGCATTTT. Translation gives CASSCPGQSYQPRHF.

Note on this clonotype: At one end the junction does not follow the germline gene, possibly because of a read error. V gene TRBV18 combines with J gene TRBJ1-1; D ambiguous. Per the germline V gene, CDR1 is KGHSH and CDR2 is LQKENI. CDR3 length: 13 amino acids. CDR3 coding DNA: TGTGCCAGCTCACCACTGAGGAACCCTGAAGCTTTCTTT. It translates to CASSPLRNPEAFF.

This sequence joins TRBV9 and TRBJ2-5; D is undetermined. Trimming pared 1 base from V and 3 bases from J, leaving 7 bases between. Germline lookup yields CDR1 SGDLS and CDR2 YYNGEE. This CDR3 region has 13 residues. In DNA form, the CDR3 reads TGTGCCAGCAGCGTAAGAGATGAAGAGACCCAGTACTTC. Translation: CASSVRDEETQYF. The full variable domain, its missing parts supplied by reference TRBV9 and TRBJ2-5, is DSGVTQTPKHLITATGQRVTLRCSPRSGDLSVYWYQQSLDQGLQFLIQYYNGEERAKGNILERFSAQQFPDLHSELNLSSLELGDSALYFCASSVRDEETQYFGPGTRLLVL.

In regard to this clonotype: It may be a read error: a sequence one base away is much more abundant. The rearrangement uses TRBV7-2 and TRBJ2-5, with D perhaps matching TRBD1 or TRBD2 (5 bases each). V was clipped by 6 bases and J by 9 bases, with 23 bases between them. Germline CDR1 SGHTA, CDR2 FQGNSA. The CDR3 runs to 15 residues. CDR3 sequence (DNA): TGTGCCAGCAGTCCACCGGGACGCTTTTATGAGGCCCAGTACTTC. Translating it yields CASSPPGRFYEAQYF.

This rearrangement joins TRBV4-3 to TRBJ1-1; D is ambiguous. CDR1 is LGHNA, CDR2 YSLEER, per germline. Between the trimmed V and J ends, which lost 0 bases and 10 bases, there was a span of 12 bases. The CDR3 has 13 residues. CDR3 amino acids: CASSQEEGGLAFF. The CDR3 region has the DNA TGCGCCAGCAGCCAAGAGGAGGGAGGTTTAGCTTTCTTT.

V and J are TRBV11-2 and TRBJ2-3; 7 bases are a match to TRBD2. The CDR3 runs to 16 residues. Germline loops: CDR1 SGHAT, CDR2 FQNNGV. The V gene end was trimmed by 1 base and the J gene end by 0 bases; junction bases not matched to a gene: 4. The CDR3 is CASSLGTRSSTDTQYF. The CDR3, as DNA: TGTGCCAGCAGCTTAGGGACTAGATCTAGCACAGATACGCAGTATTTT.